This TCR beta chain was retrieved from a study of T cells in Graves' hyperthyroidism and ophthalmopathy. Each patient was aged 18 to 65 and had newly diagnosed hyperthyroidism of under 2 months' duration. Diagnosing involved the use of clinical symptoms, serum thyroxine and TRAb, thyroid ultrasound and orbital computed tomography. Any symptoms of ophthalmopathy came after the first hyperthyroidism diagnosis, from which the blood sample dates. RNA transcripts were the template for amplifying TCR beta CDR3 regions. The TCR CDR3 first-round RT-PCR relied on the HTBI primer set. TCRdb called the multiplex PCR reads again in MiXCR, with one record for every CDR3 protein. The sample has some 600,000 distinct CDR3 sequences; over 11% are singletons. Germline V gene data show CDR1 as SGDLS and CDR2 as YYNGEE. V was pared by 4 bases and J by 2 bases, with 12 bases of the junction left unmatched. The CDR3 extends over 16 amino acids.

The sample holds many counts of this clonotype. V and J are TRBV9 and TRBJ2-7, with 7 bases identical to TRBD2. This TCR was recovered from a woman aged 25 to 45 with Graves' hyperthyroidism that later progressed to Graves' ophthalmopathy. The sequenced material came from blood. CDR3 DNA: TGTGCCAGCAGCCGCAGCGCGGGGGATGTAACCTACGAGCAGTACTTC. Its protein is CASSRSAGDVTYEQYF.